These 20 T cell receptor beta chains originate from one sample sequenced in a study of OX40 agonist ivuxolimab in advanced cancers. Library construction relied on the immunoSEQ multiplex PCR assay. TCRdb retrieved this table from immuneACCESS and kept in-frame rearrangements only. Not all clones are present; in checked studies, unresolved V genes account for under half, and no reason is known for the remainder. Recorded for this sample are tens of thousands of clones; approximately 90% of them occurred a single time. Roughly 0.45% of the sample rests with the top ten. This specimen was CD4+ or CD8+ T cells sorted from blood, taken in a trial of the OX40 agonist ivuxolimab. All receptors derive from an adult with an advanced solid tumor such as melanoma, head and neck, liver or kidney cancer.

This chain connects TRBV6-1 to TRBJ2-3; TRBD2 is a possible D gene (5 bases). The CDR3 runs to 14 residues. In germline, CDR1 is MNHNS, CDR2 SASEGT. V was clipped by 2 bases and J by 0 bases, with 6 bases between them. Written as DNA, the CDR3 is TGTGCCAGCAGTGAACGCGGGAGCACAGATACGCAGTATTTT. This sequence encodes CASSERGSTDTQYF.

This chain connects TRBV11-2 to TRBJ2-4, with TRBD2 matching 7 bases. Germline V lookup: CDR1 SGHAT, CDR2 FQNNGV. The CDR3 has 15 residues. V lost 1 base to trimming and J lost 6 bases; unmatched junction nucleotides: 6. The CDR3 region has the DNA TGTGCCAGCAGCTTAGGGGCGGGAGCCGGAAACATTCAGTACTTC. Translated, it gives CASSLGAGAGNIQYF. Full variable domain (remainder filled in from reference TRBV11-2 and TRBJ2-4): EAGVAQSPRYKIIEKRQSVAFWCNPISGHATLYWYQQILGQGPKLLIQFQNNGVVDDSQLPKDRFSAERLKGVDSTLKIQPAKLEDSAVYLCASSLGAGAGNIQYFGAGTRLSVL.

The DNA for the CDR3 is TGTGCCATCAGTCCGGGACAGGGTAATGGCTACACCTTC. It specifies CAISPGQGNGYTF. The chain is built from TRBV10-3 and TRBJ1-2; 9 bases are shared with TRBD1. The CDR3 length is 13 residues. The ends lost 5 bases at V and 6 bases at J; junction bases unmatched: 4. Germline V gene sequence: CDR1 ENHRY, CDR2 SYGVKD.

The CDR3 bases are TGCGCCAGCAGTCAAGAGAGGGTGGGGGGTTGGAATGGCTACACCTTC. It translates to CASSQERVGGWNGYTF. The chain carries TRBV23-1 and TRBJ1-2, with D perhaps matching TRBD1 (5 bases). TRBV23-1 is identified as an open reading frame with a role that is uncertain. The V end lost 2 bases, the J end lost 6 bases, and 19 bases lay between the germline ends. This CDR3 is built from 16 residues.

The CDR3 DNA reads as TGTGCCACTAAGTTAGGGCAGAGCTCCTACGAGCAGTACTTC. Protein product: CATKLGQSSYEQYF. V and J are TRBV6-5 and TRBJ2-7; D gene unclear. CDR3 length: 14 residues. Germline CDR1 MNHEY, CDR2 SVGAGI. Deletions cut 10 bases from V and 0 bases from J, with 16 bases between.

The rearrangement joins TRBV7-8 to TRBJ1-2, with D unresolved. CDR3 length equals 14 residues. V lost 1 base, J lost 2 bases, and 8 bases lay in between. Germline V gene data show CDR1 as SGHVS and CDR2 as FQNEAQ. The CDR3 DNA reads as TGTGCCAGCAGCTTAGGTGTGCAGAACTATGGCTACACCTTC. Translating gives CASSLGVQNYGYTF.

The rearrangement joins TRBV4-3 to TRBJ1-2; 7 bases are shared with TRBD1. This CDR3 has 16 residues. V was pared by 0 bases and J by 8 bases, with 12 bases of the junction left unmatched. The germline V gene has CDR1 LGHNA and CDR2 YSLEER. CDR3 DNA sequence: TGCGCCAGCAGCCAAGATCGGGGCAGGGGGTGGTCGGGCTACACCTTC. Translating it yields CASSQDRGRGWSGYTF.

The chain recombines TRBV19 with TRBJ2-5, with D possibly being TRBD1 (6 bases). CDR1 and CDR2 (germline): LNHDA, SQIVND (reference sequence). The germline V and J ends were trimmed by 6 bases and 2 bases, with 10 bases remaining between them. The CDR3 is made up of 13 amino acids. CDR3 coding DNA: TGTGCCAGTAGCGGACAGTCTCAAGAGACCCAGTACTTC. This translates into CASSGQSQETQYF. Supplemented by reference TRBV19 and TRBJ2-5, the full variable domain reads DGGITQSPKYLFRKEGQNVTLSCEQNLNHDAMYWYRQDPGQGLRLIYYSQIVNDFQKGDIAEGYSVSREKKESFPLTVTSAQKNPTAFYLCASSGQSQETQYFGPGTRLLVL.

This chain links TRBV11-3 with TRBJ2-5, with D unclear. The end of the DNA is better explained by TRBJ2-7, so the J call may be wrong. This CDR3 has 14 residues. CDR1 is SGHNT and CDR2 is YENEEA in the germline V gene. The CDR3 DNA sequence: TGTGCCAGCAGCCCCTTAAGCAGCTCCTACGAGCAGTACTTC. Translation gives CASSPLSSSYEQYF.

This clone was found once. V usage is TRBV2 and J usage is TRBJ1-4, with D unclear. The germline V and J ends were trimmed by 3 bases and 7 bases, with 9 bases remaining between them. This CDR3 has 13 amino acids. Germline V gene lookup returns CDR1 SNHLY and CDR2 FYNNEI. The CDR3 loop is CASSDALGEKLFF. The CDR3 DNA reads TGTGCCAGCAGTGATGCTCTGGGTGAAAAACTGTTTTTT.

The V call is TRBV10-3, the J call TRBJ2-7, with 7 bases aligning to TRBD2. J gave up 2 bases and V 4 bases, and 2 bases lay outside the gene matches. CDR1 and CDR2 (germline): ENHRY, SYGVKD. The CDR3 runs to 13 residues. This CDR3 reads CAISAGGTYEQYF. As DNA, the CDR3 is TGTGCCATCAGTGCGGGAGGTACCTACGAGCAGTACTTC.

Turning to this clone: At one boundary the junction diverges from the germline segment, which might be a read error. The chain employs TRBV18 and TRBJ2-5; 11 bases are shared with TRBD2. This CDR3 has 15 amino acids. Germline V gene data show CDR1 as KGHSH and CDR2 as LQKENI. CDR3 sequence: CASSPLAGAQETQYF. The CDR3 coding sequence is TGTGCCAGCTCGCCACTAGCGGGAGCCCAAGAGACCCAGTACTTC. The full variable domain, its missing parts supplied by reference TRBV18 and TRBJ2-5, is NAGVMQNPRHLVRRRGQEARLRCSPMKGHSHVYWYRQLPEEGLKFMVYLQKENIIDESGMPKERFSAEFPKEGPSILRIQQVVRGDSAAYFCASSPLAGAQETQYFGPGTRLLVL.

A few counts support this clone. The CDR3 nucleotides are TGTGCCAGCCGGGACAGGGGATTCCCGAACACTGAAGCTTTCTTT. This translates into CASRDRGFPNTEAFF. The chain uses TRBV27 and TRBJ1-1; TRBD1 matches 10 bases. Germline lookup yields CDR1 MNHEY and CDR2 SMNVEV (reference sequence). With V trimmed by 8 bases and J by 1 base, 7 bases remained unmatched. The CDR3 runs to 15 residues.

The chain joins TRBV7-2 to TRBJ2-1; either TRBD1 or TRBD2 may fit D (5 bases each). The ends were cut back, 4 bases at V and 8 bases at J, with 15 bases in the middle. Per the germline V gene, CDR1 is SGHTA and CDR2 is FQGNSA. This CDR3 is built from 14 residues. The CDR3 nucleotides read TGTGCCAGCAGCTGGGACCGAACGGCAGATGAGCAGTTCTTC. It translates to CASSWDRTADEQFF.

The DNA of the CDR3 is TGTGCCAGCAGCCACCAAAGGAGCGGCACAGATACGCAGTATTTT. It specifies CASSHQRSGTDTQYF. V usage is TRBV7-9 and J usage is TRBJ2-3, with D unresolved. Germline V lookup: CDR1 SEHNR, CDR2 FQNEAQ (reference sequence). V was pared by 5 bases and J by 1 base, with 13 bases between. This CDR3 contains 15 residues.

The V gene is TRBV29-1, the J gene TRBJ2-5, with 8 bases aligning to TRBD1. Trimming cost V 8 bases and J 5 bases; bases outside gene matches: 10. The germline gives CDR1 SQVTM, CDR2 ANQGSEA. There are 13 residues in the CDR3. CDR3 in amino acids: CSTGTGAVETQYF. The DNA of the CDR3 is TGCAGCACGGGGACAGGCGCGGTGGAGACCCAGTACTTC. Complete variable domain (other parts from reference TRBV29-1 and TRBJ2-5): SAVISQKPSRDICQRGTSLTIQCQVDSQVTMMFWYRQQPGQSLTLIATANQGSEATYESGFVIDKFPISRPNLTFSTLTVSNMSPEDSSIYLCSTGTGAVETQYFGPGTRLLVL.

The chain employs TRBV19 and TRBJ1-5; TRBD1 might be the D (5 bases). CDR1 and CDR2 (germline): LNHDA, SQIVND (reference sequence). The length of the CDR3 is 14 residues. V was cut by 5 bases and J by 3 bases, with 11 bases left in between. The CDR3 loop reads CASSGQGNNQPQHF. The CDR3 region has the DNA TGTGCCAGTAGTGGGCAGGGAAACAATCAGCCCCAGCATTTT.

The CDR3 bases are TGTGCCAGCAGTGTTTCAGGGTCTAACTATGGCTACACCTTC. Translated, it gives CASSVSGSNYGYTF. The V call is TRBV6-4, the J call TRBJ1-2; tentatively, D is TRBD1 (5 bases). V gave up 4 bases and J gave up 0 bases, with 9 bases separating them. The length of the CDR3 is 14 residues. CDR1 is MRHNA and CDR2 is SNTAGT in the germline V gene.

The CDR3 is CASSLGLAGGTGELFF. The CDR3 nucleotides are TGCGCCAGCAGCTTGGGACTAGCGGGAGGCACCGGGGAGCTGTTTTTT. This chain connects TRBV5-1 to TRBJ2-2; 13 bases are a match to TRBD2. The CDR3 runs to 16 residues. Germline lookup yields CDR1 SGHRS and CDR2 YFSETQ. Trimming cost V 0 bases and J 4 bases; bases outside gene matches: 0.

The chain links TRBV12-1 to TRBJ2-1; the table assigns TRBD1, which was not confirmed against the DNA. TRBV12-1 is classified as a pseudogene. This CDR3 is built from 19 residues. In DNA, the CDR3 is TGTGCCAGCAGCCCATTATTTCCCCGACAGAACCACTCCTACAATGAGCAGTTCTTC. This translates into CASSPLFPRQNHSYNEQFF.